Included here is one TCR beta chain sequence, with context. Assignments of participants to cohorts depended upon their own reported clinical history. The data were produced by immunoSEQ multiplex PCR, yet TCRdb's version contains in-frame clones alone and is incomplete. Among about 480,000 clones, more than 85% were seen once, and the ten largest hold 6.5% to 9.5%. This entry is derived from a study of blood T cell repertoires in COVID-19. The sample comprised PBMCs or T cells enriched from blood (not recorded which). The source is a woman aged 55-70 years who had recovered from COVID-19.

CDR3 DNA: TGTGCCATCCACAGGGTCTCTGGGGCCAACGTCCTGACTTTC. Translating it yields CAIHRVSGANVLTF. The chain has TRBV6-5 and TRBJ2-6; D may be TRBD1 (6 bases). The CDR3 is made up of 14 amino acids. V lost 10 bases and J 0 bases, leaving 10 bases between the germline ends. Germline lookup yields CDR1 MNHEY and CDR2 SVGAGI.